The 11 T cell receptor beta chains below all came from one sample that was sequenced in a study of shared clonotypes between healthy human individuals. Libraries were prepared by immunoSEQ multiplex PCR; TCRdb keeps only in-frame clonotypes and omits some of them. The sample yields some 2,400,000 clones, approximately 94% seen once. Sequencing input: naive CD4+ T cells sorted from blood. As for subset: CD45RA+ positively selected. Source of these receptors: a man aged 18 to 30 in good health.

In DNA form, the CDR3 reads TGTGCCAGCAGCCTTTCTGGTGGTCCTAATGAAAAACTGTTTTTT. Amino acid sequence: CASSLSGGPNEKLFF. The genes are TRBV9 and TRBJ1-4; no firm D call. Trimming took off 4 bases at V and 3 bases at J, with 13 bases between the two ends. Germline V CDR1 and CDR2: SGDLS, YYNGEE. The CDR3 sequence is 15 residues long.

The V gene is TRBV18, the J gene TRBJ1-2, with 8 bases lining up with TRBD1. Germline V CDR1 and CDR2: KGHSH, LQKENI. CDR3 length: 13 residues. The V and J ends lost 3 bases and 11 bases, in that order; junction bases with no gene match: 8. CDR3 nucleotide sequence: TGTGCCAGCTCACCGGACAGGGAAGGAAGTTACACCTTC. Protein: CASSPDREGSYTF.

This clone has just one count. The V and J genes are TRBV29-1 and TRBJ2-7, with TRBD2 matching 13 bases. CDR3 length: 14 residues. Germline V gives CDR1 SQVTM, CDR2 ANQGSEA. The V segment lost 7 bases and the J segment 3 bases; nucleotides outside the gene matches: 6. The CDR3 spells CSARLAGGSYEQYF. CDR3 DNA: TGCAGCGCAAGACTAGCGGGGGGTAGCTACGAGCAGTACTTC.

This clone showed up just once. The J gene is TRBJ2-1, the V gene TRBV7-9; D remains ambiguous. The ends were cut back, 2 bases at V and 8 bases at J, with 13 bases in the middle. The CDR3 is made up of 14 amino acids. Germline V gives CDR1 SEHNR, CDR2 FQNEAQ (reference sequence). For the CDR3, the DNA is TGTGCCAGCAGCTTAAATCCTTGGCCGGATGAGCAGTTCTTC. Encoded protein: CASSLNPWPDEQFF.

The CDR3, as DNA: TGTGCCAGCAGCCTTACCGACAGGGGTAACTATGGCTACACCTTC. This sequence encodes CASSLTDRGNYGYTF. V usage is TRBV9 and J usage is TRBJ1-2; 8 positions agree with TRBD1. The ends lost 4 bases at V and 1 base at J; junction bases unmatched: 6. This CDR3 comprises 15 residues. Germline CDR1 SGDLS, CDR2 YYNGEE.

Comments on this clone: The sample contains more than one DNA sequence encoding this CDR3. The J gene is TRBJ1-5, the V gene TRBV2; 9 positions match TRBD1. Trimming took 3 bases from V and 2 from J; bases not matched to a gene: 2. The CDR3 sequence is 15 residues long. The germline V gene has CDR1 SNHLY and CDR2 FYNNEI. The CDR3 region is CASSDRTGGNQPQHF. CDR3 nucleotides: TGTGCCAGCAGTGATCGGACAGGGGGCAATCAGCCCCAGCATTTT.

This clone was found once. The chain couples TRBV10-3 to TRBJ1-5; D is uncertain. Germline CDR1 reads ENHRY; CDR2 reads SYGVKD. Trimming took off 2 bases at V and 8 bases at J, with 13 bases between the two ends. The CDR3 is made up of 14 amino acids. CDR3 sequence: CAISERAPREPQHF. The DNA for the CDR3 is TGTGCCATCAGTGAGAGGGCACCCCGGGAGCCCCAGCATTTT.

In this sample, this clone turned up once. CDR3 in amino acids: CASSLYRTTTNEKLFF. In DNA form, the CDR3 reads TGTGCCAGCAGCTTGTATCGGACAACAACTAATGAAAAACTGTTTTTT. The chain is built from TRBV5-8 and TRBJ1-4; TRBD1 is a possible D gene (5 bases). Germline values: CDR1 SGHTS, CDR2 YDEGEE. The CDR3 is made up of 16 amino acids. V shed 1 base and J shed 0 bases, with 10 bases lying between them. Filled out from reference TRBV5-8 and TRBJ1-4, the complete variable domain reads EAGVTQSPTHLIKTRGQQATLRCSPISGHTSVYWYQQALGLGLQFLLWYDEGEERNRGNFPPRFSGRQFPNYSSELNVNALELEDSALYLCASSLYRTTTNEKLFFGSGTQLSVL.

The J gene is TRBJ2-7, the V gene TRBV6-5; 7 bases fit TRBD1. This CDR3 has 15 amino acids. Germline assignment: CDR1 MNHEY and CDR2 SVGAGI. V lost 6 bases and J lost 3; bases outside the gene matches: 11. In nucleotides, the CDR3 is TGTGCCAGCAGCTCGGACAGGCCCTCCGGCTACGAGCAGTACTTC. This encodes CASSSDRPSGYEQYF.

The genes are TRBV5-4 and TRBJ2-1; 13 nucleotides align to TRBD2. With 2 bases clipped from V and 1 base from J, the junction kept 12 bases outside the gene matches. This CDR3 contains 20 residues. CDR1 and CDR2 (germline): SGHNT, YYREEE (reference sequence). CDR3 in DNA: TGTGCCAGCAGCTTAGGAGGCCCGGGACTAGCGGGAATTTCCTACAATGAGCAGTTCTTC. Its translation: CASSLGGPGLAGISYNEQFF.

The CDR3: CASSLRQAQPQHF. CDR3 DNA sequence: TGTGCCAGCAGCTTAAGACAGGCTCAGCCCCAGCATTTT. V is TRBV7-2 and J is TRBJ1-5; D possibly corresponds to TRBD1 (6 bases). V was shortened by 2 bases and J by 6 bases, with 8 bases between the two germline ends. This CDR3 comprises 13 residues. CDR1 is SGHTA and CDR2 is FQGNSA in the germline V gene.